This record concerns one TCR beta chain sequence. Its antigen remains unidentified. Per-base quality was not reported, and no clone a single base away is much larger than it. For this chain, trimming is 4 bases at the V end and 2 bases at the J end, and the number of junction bases without a gene match is 12. Taken from cysteine to phenylalanine, the CDR3 has 17 residues. Only the CDR3 DNA is retained, 51 bases long and in frame from the first base. Looking up the germline V gene yields CDR1 SGHRS and CDR2 YFSETQ. The cohort comprised 550 to 700 healthy bone marrow donors. At the time of sampling, every cohort member was nominally healthy, though immune exposures that went unrecorded were likely present. The donor was CMV seronegative and was included in the group of several hundred seronegative cohort members. Each donor provided a peripheral blood sample, and peripheral blood mononuclear cells were used for TCR beta sequencing. The Qiagen DNeasy Blood Extraction Kit was used to extract genomic DNA from the blood cell samples.

The record originates from a study of cytomegalovirus exposure and HLA in healthy donors (TCRdb year 2017). In terms of the full investigation: An earlier analysis of approximately 600 of the donors reported more than 250 Gb of sequence data and about 100 million unique TCR beta sequences from 150 million to 200 million T cells. Around 330 gigabases of sequencing data and 70 million to 95 million unique TCR sequences made up an early release that covered 500 to 650 HLA-typed donors. Among the roughly 390 genotyped donors, approximately 82% belonged to the genetic ancestry cluster associated with self-reported Caucasian donors. The aim of the study was to test whether cataloging public T cell receptors could identify signatures of past pathogen exposure. The study used immunosequencing to profile the T cell repertoires of approximately 630 subjects and linked those repertoires to cytomegalovirus serostatus. Along with the approximately 700-subject first cohort, a separate validation cohort of some 130 different subjects was used. To predict cytomegalovirus infection status, the study combined high-throughput TCR immunosequencing, statistical association of individual TCRs with disease status, and machine learning. In a later analysis, previously published TCR beta repertoires from 550 to 700 donors were re-analyzed and high-resolution HLA genotyping was added so that TCR occurrence patterns could be studied. In the later analysis, no new phenotypic data were used to find candidate immune exposures; instead, reliance was placed on TCR beta sequences and their occurrence across donors. In an earlier analysis of roughly 540 of the donors, high-throughput TCR beta sequencing was used to judge whether each TCR beta V gene segment behaved as functional or pseudogenic. Donor age, sex, ethnicity and CMV serostatus were collected together with the repertoire data. In a later genetic analysis, genome-wide SNP genotypes for about three fifths of the 666 donors were used, and that subset was treated as a discovery cohort. Every discovery cohort repertoire had been produced on one sequencing platform. Both class I and class II loci were covered by HLA typing, at four-digit resolution. The number of donors typed differed by locus, with about 620-630 for A, B, C, DRB1 and DQB1, 522 for DQA1, 600 to 610 for DPA1, and 472 for DPB1. Four or five DR-DQ haplotypes were handled as single units for association and clustering, since linkage in the cohort was strong. On average, roughly 240,000 unique TCR beta nucleotide sequences were sequenced per donor among 398 genotyped donors of the cohort, with 15% to 20% of those sequences being non-productive. Broad study findings and their caveats: For the cohort, immune exposure information was limited to CMV serostatus. Linkage disequilibrium might explain the correlated functional status among segregating V segments, but an unknown experimental factor could not be ruled out. Approximately 18 rarely observed V segments, including chromosome 9 orphons, were excluded from the earlier analysis of a few hundred of the donors because counts were too low. Cytomegalovirus status was reported to be diagnosed by the classifier with high specificity and sensitivity in both the original and validation cohorts. The cohort was sequenced for TCR beta chains only, and without alpha or paired-chain data the features that could be detected were limited. At a false discovery rate of 0.05, a later analysis linked under 20,000 TCR beta sequences to specific HLA alleles. A later analysis found that TCR association rates varied across HLA loci, with DRB1 alleles showing the most associated TCRs and HLA-C alleles the fewest. In an earlier analysis of roughly 500 of the donors, most TCR beta V segments appeared in productive rearrangements about 87% or about 30% of the time, broadly matching IMGT annotations. A cluster of highly shared sequence variants was judged likely to represent a technical artifact of the sequencing pipeline. Sequencing depth was assumed to be roughly uniform across donors in the presence/absence analyses, though that assumption may not hold. In a later analysis, HLA-associated TCR beta chains showed more clonal expansion and lower generation probabilities than non-associated chains that were equally common. A further reported finding was that TCR beta sequences accurately predicted the HLA-A and HLA-B alleles for most subjects in the first cohort. The 87-base-pair reads could not distinguish some IMGT-functional V segments, including TRBV6-2 and TRBV6-3, so those segments were excluded. According to a later genetic analysis, donors in an Asian-associated ancestry cluster had fewer N-insertions in productive TCRs than the approximately 670-donor mean. In the study, some 160 TCR beta chains were listed as associated with cytomegalovirus. An association between a missense DCLRE1C variant and V-gene and J-gene trimming of TCR beta chains was found in a later genetic analysis and replicated in an independent cohort. Across donors, most TCR sequences were observed very rarely, whereas some public TCRs were present in many individuals. A later analysis reported that several top co-occurrence clusters appeared linked to parvovirus B19, influenza, CMV and Epstein-Barr virus. In a later analysis, most CMV-associated TCR beta chains were found to appear HLA-restricted, with HLA associations seemingly driven largely by CMV exposure. According to the authors, the approach could potentially be generalized to other disease states and immunological phenotypes. When HLA alleles, especially DR and DQ, strongly co-occurred, TCR associations were difficult to assign to individual alleles. A few of the identified cytomegalovirus-associated TCR beta chains were confirmed in vitro to be specific for cytomegalovirus antigens. Because HLA typing was missing for some donors at each locus, association tests included only the typed subset.

Libraries were constructed by the immunoSEQ multiplex PCR assay. The multiplex PCR relied on a mix of 60 forward primers for TCR Vbeta segments and 13 reverse primers for TCR Jbeta segments. The CDR3 region of rearranged TCR beta genes was amplified from genomic DNA with a multiplex PCR assay. The amplified TCR beta libraries were sequenced on the Illumina HiSeq System as 87-base-pair reads. Regarding the original processing steps: A later analysis tallied roughly 78 million unique TCR beta chains across the 700 or so repertoires, and around 12 million of those chains were shared by two or more donors. Raw reads were error-corrected and collapsed into unique sequences with a nearest-neighbor algorithm that merged closely related sequences to remove PCR and sequencing errors. To assign V, D and J gene segments, CDR3 sequences were aligned to IMGT reference sequences. Each retained sequence needed at least a six-nucleotide match to both a V gene segment and a J gene segment. A rearrangement counted as productive if the CDR3 had no stop codons and remained in frame with V and J, and every other rearrangement counted as non-productive. CDR3 was defined by IMGT convention, running from the second conserved V-encoded cysteine to the conserved J-encoded phenylalanine. Sequences without an unambiguous match to a single V gene segment were excluded from the earlier analysis of 500 to 700 of the donors. In an earlier analysis of approximately 610 of the donors, V segments were called functional above 56.7% productive rearrangements and were called segregating when the between-donor standard deviation exceeded 5%. A statistical classification framework was developed to diagnose cytomegalovirus status using the catalog of TCR beta chain sequences. In a later analysis, V and J genes were assigned by comparing TCR nucleotide sequences against IMGT/GENE-DB human TR gene sequences. A later analysis assigned CDR3 sequences and most-parsimonious VDJ recombination scenarios with the TCRdist pipeline. A later analysis defined each TCR beta chain by its CDR3 amino acid sequence plus V-gene family, and excluded reads lacking a unique V-gene family. As a way to deal with suspected cross-contamination and a sequencing artifact, a later analysis dropped approximately 590 nucleotide sequences that were highly shared and had low generation probability. For each public chain, a later analysis derived a clonal expansion index from normalized ranks of inferred template counts within each repertoire. In a later analysis, generation probabilities were computed with a VDJ recombination model fitted to out-of-frame rearrangements, and the resulting probabilities were checked against IGoR. In a later analysis, TCR-TCR, TCR-HLA and TCR-CMV co-occurrence was scored with hypergeometric tests, and a repertoire-size bias correction was applied to TCR pairs. False discovery rates were estimated in a later analysis by permuting HLA or CMV assignments 20 times. In a later analysis, co-occurring TCRs were grouped with DBSCAN, and TCRdist sequence similarity was added when clustering was performed within HLA-allele-positive subsets. Co-occurrence clustering excluded repertoires with fewer than 30,000 or more than 120,000 public chains, plus five with anomalous nucleotide sharing. TCRdb retrieved this table from immuneACCESS and kept in-frame rearrangements only. Not all clones are present; in checked studies, unresolved V genes account for under half, and no reason is known for the remainder. That table furnishes V, J and clone size, whereas the DNA furnished D and trimming. The sample table shows about 220,000 clones, and about 80% are seen once. Together, the top ten hold approximately 0.6% of the sample.

This clonotype was obtained from a young man in good health and CMV-seronegative. The rearrangement joined TRBV5-1 to TRBJ1-3; 7 central nucleotides agree with TRBD1. Sequencing used PBMCs. The DNA sequence is as follows: TGCGCCAGCAGCCCCTCGTCTCCGACAGGGACTGGAAACACCATATATTTT. This encodes CASSPSSPTGTGNTIYF. Extended through the reference TRBV5-1 and TRBJ1-3 proteins, this CDR3 yields the full variable domain: KAGVTQTPRYLIKTRGQQVTLSCSPISGHRSVSWYQQTPGQGLQFLFEYFSETQRNKGNFPGRFSGRQFSNSRSEMNVSTLELGDSALYLCASSPSSPTGTGNTIYFGEGSWLTVV.